Presented here are 23 T cell receptor beta chains from one specimen sequenced in a study of T cells after yellow fever vaccination. Each CDR3 protein gets one entry after TCRdb re-called the 5' RACE reads with MiXCR. The table lists 55,000 to 70,000 distinct CDR3 sequences, 5% to 8% of them singletons. The material sequenced was CD8+ T cells sorted from PBMCs, taken around 45 days after the first yellow fever vaccination. Receptor source: a man younger than 30 who received the YFV17D yellow fever vaccine.

The V gene is TRBV6-4, the J gene TRBJ2-1; D ambiguous. From germline, CDR1 is MRHNA and CDR2 SNTAGT. V gave up 11 bases and J gave up 8 bases, with 25 bases separating them. The CDR3 length is 15 residues. The CDR3 spells CARCFYLTGRDEQFF. The CDR3 DNA sequence: TGTGCCCGCTGTTTTTATCTCACCGGCCGGGATGAGCAGTTCTTC.

This clonotype was detected a few times. This chain uses TRBV4-3 with TRBJ1-1; D call uncertain. The V and J ends lost 0 bases and 0 bases respectively, with 8 bases between them. There are 15 residues in the CDR3. CDR1 and CDR2 from the germline V gene are LGHNA and YSLEER. CDR3: CASSQEFDLNTEAFF. CDR3 nucleotides: TGCGCCAGCAGCCAAGAGTTCGACTTGAACACTGAAGCTTTCTTT.

At least ten counts were recorded for this clonotype. The rearrangement uses TRBV4-3 and TRBJ1-4; 8 positions match TRBD1. The CDR3 length is 18 residues. Germline V gives CDR1 LGHNA, CDR2 YSLEER. V lost 0 bases, J lost 8 bases, and 14 bases stayed unmatched. CDR3 DNA sequence: TGCGCCAGCAGCCAAGATTTCACGGACAGGGTGGACTACGAAAAACTGTTTTTT. This sequence encodes CASSQDFTDRVDYEKLFF.

Ten or more counts support this clonotype. The gene calls are TRBV4-1 and TRBJ2-1, with 8 nucleotides matching TRBD1. The CDR3 runs to 15 residues. CDR1 is MGHRA and CDR2 is YSYEKL in the germline V gene. V was pared by 1 base and J by 7 bases, with 6 bases of the junction left unmatched. CDR3 in amino acids: CASSQGLGQVNEQFF. In DNA, the CDR3 is TGCGCCAGCAGCCAAGGTCTGGGACAGGTTAATGAGCAGTTCTTC.

This clonotype showed up just a few times. The chain joins TRBV3-1 to TRBJ2-1, with 8 bases aligning to TRBD2. The trim removed 2 bases at V and 5 bases at J, leaving 8 bases unmatched. CDR1 is LGHDT, CDR2 YNNKEL, per germline (reference sequence). This CDR3 spans 16 amino acids. The CDR3, as DNA: TGTGCCAGCAGCCAAAGTTCGGGGGGGATTCACAATGAGCAGTTCTTC. It yields the protein CASSQSSGGIHNEQFF.

This clonotype was counted many times. The chain joins TRBV7-2 to TRBJ2-7; 7 nucleotides line up with TRBD2. After removal of 4 bases from V and 6 bases from J, the junction contained 6 bases not matched to a gene. This CDR3 is 13 amino acids long. The V gene's germline CDR1 is SGHTA and CDR2 FQGNSA. CDR3 DNA sequence: TGTGCCAGCAGCTGGGAGGGTGTCGGCGAGCAGTACTTC. It translates to CASSWEGVGEQYF.

This clonotype was seen at least ten times. The chain recombines TRBV6-5 with TRBJ2-5; 9 bases match TRBD2. With V trimmed by 2 bases and J by 7 bases, 5 bases remained unmatched. The length of the CDR3 is 14 residues. The germline gives CDR1 MNHEY, CDR2 SVGAGI. CDR3 loop: CASSYGGGVGTQYF. The CDR3 DNA sequence: TGTGCCAGCAGTTACGGCGGGGGGGTCGGGACCCAGTACTTC.

In its sample, this clonotype was seen many times. The chain links TRBV18 to TRBJ1-3; D is possibly TRBD1 (6 bases). CDR3 length: 16 residues. CDR1 and CDR2 (germline): KGHSH, LQKENI. Trimming took 0 bases from V and 1 from J, leaving 10 bases between them. The CDR3 DNA reads as TGTGCCAGCTCACCACCGAGGGGGGAATCTGGAAACACCATATATTTT. The encoded protein is CASSPPRGESGNTIYF.

This clonotype was seen many times. The chain uses TRBV7-3 and TRBJ2-5; D gene unclear. Germline V gives CDR1 SGHTA, CDR2 FQGTGA. Deletions cut 4 bases from V and 1 base from J, with 10 bases between. This CDR3 is 14 amino acids long. CDR3 sequence (DNA): TGTGCCAGCAGCTCCGGCGGCCTCCAAGAGACCCAGTACTTC. Residues: CASSSGGLQETQYF.

This clonotype has ten or more counts. The chain recombines TRBV4-2 with TRBJ2-1; D possibly uses TRBD1 or TRBD2 (5 bases each). Germline loops: CDR1 LGHNA, CDR2 YNFKEQ. Trimming took off 1 base at V and 1 base at J, with 17 bases between the two ends. CDR3 length: 18 amino acids. The DNA for the CDR3 is TGTGCCAGCAGCCAAGGGATTTTAACGGGGACGTCCTACAATGAGCAGTTCTTC. Residues: CASSQGILTGTSYNEQFF.

V gene TRBV4-1 combines with J gene TRBJ1-5; 7 bases line up with TRBD1. V gave up 3 bases and J gave up 3 bases; unmatched junction bases: 8. The CDR3 extends over 16 amino acids. Germline V CDR1 and CDR2: MGHRA, YSYEKL. The CDR3 DNA sequence: TGCGCCAGCAGCCAGCAGCAACAGGGGATCAATCAGCCCCAGCATTTT. Translation: CASSQQQQGINQPQHF.

This clonotype is classed as medium-sized (0.01 to 0.1%). The chain is built from TRBV20-1 and TRBJ2-7, with 14 bases that match TRBD2. The CDR3 runs 16 residues. Germline CDR1 reads DFQATT; CDR2 reads SNEGSKA (reference sequence). The trim removed 5 bases at V and 5 bases at J, leaving 11 bases unmatched. The CDR3 DNA reads as TGCAGTGCTTCGACTAGCGGGGGGGCCGGTTTTAACGAGCAGTACTTC. This translates into CSASTSGGAGFNEQYF.

V is TRBV4-1 and J is TRBJ2-1; 12 bases are a match to TRBD2. J lost 6 bases, V lost 3 bases, and 12 bases had no gene match. The germline V gene encodes CDR1 MGHRA and CDR2 YSYEKL. This CDR3 is built from 18 residues. The CDR3 nucleotides are TGCGCCAGCAGCCATCGCCCTCCTCTAGCGGGGGGGGTCAATGAGCAGTTCTTC. This encodes CASSHRPPLAGGVNEQFF.

This clonotype was seen many times. The chain uses TRBV5-8 and TRBJ2-5; D possibly uses TRBD1 or TRBD2 (6 bases each). The CDR3 consists of 17 residues. The germline V gene encodes CDR1 SGHTS and CDR2 YDEGEE. The V end lost 2 bases, the J end lost 5 bases, and 22 bases lay between the germline ends. The CDR3 spells CASSFSPTGGVGETQYF. The CDR3 coding sequence is TGTGCCAGCAGCTTTAGCCCGACAGGCGGGGTCGGTGAGACCCAGTACTTC.

Ten or more counts support this clonotype. CDR3 nucleotides: TGTGCCCTTCGGGACACCGGGGAGCTGTTTTTT. It is translated as CALRDTGELFF. This sequence joins TRBV7-9 and TRBJ2-2; D not resolved. Germline CDR1 is SEHNR and CDR2 is FQNEAQ (reference sequence). V lost 11 bases and J 3 bases, leaving 7 bases between the germline ends. The CDR3 totals 11 residues.

This clonotype was detected many times. The chain carries TRBV19 and TRBJ2-4; 8 positions agree with TRBD1. The V segment lost 3 bases and the J segment 6 bases; nucleotides outside the gene matches: 4. Germline assignment: CDR1 LNHDA and CDR2 SQIVND (reference sequence). The CDR3 consists of 14 residues. CDR3 coding DNA: TGTGCCAGTAGTATGGGACAGGTTAGAAACATTCAGTACTTC. It encodes CASSMGQVRNIQYF.

This clonotype was seen repeatedly, ten times or more. The chain couples TRBV16 to TRBJ1-1; D uncertain. The CDR3 sequence is 14 residues long. Germline CDR1 and CDR2: KGHSY and FQNENV. V dropped 4 bases and J dropped 0 bases, with 9 bases sitting between them. CDR3 amino acids: CASSPSDMNTEAFF. Written as DNA, the CDR3 is TGTGCCAGCAGCCCTTCCGACATGAACACTGAAGCTTTCTTT.

The sample holds many counts of this clonotype. The chain recombines TRBV4-3 with TRBJ2-2; TRBD2 agrees at 13 bases. CDR1 is LGHNA and CDR2 is YSLEER in the germline V gene. After removal of 2 bases from V and 7 bases from J, the junction contained 10 bases not matched to a gene. CDR3 length: 18 residues. CDR3: CASSQWVGTSGEVGELFF. CDR3 coding DNA: TGCGCCAGCAGCCAATGGGTGGGGACTAGCGGGGAAGTCGGGGAGCTGTTTTTT.

The J gene is TRBJ2-1, the V gene TRBV7-6; TRBD2 agrees at 12 bases. The CDR3 contains 17 residues. Per germline, CDR1 SGHVS and CDR2 FNYEAQ. Trimming cost V 3 bases and J 6 bases; bases outside gene matches: 9. This CDR3 reads CASSFSSGGALSNEQFF. Here the CDR3 DNA reads TGTGCCAGCAGCTTTTCTAGCGGGGGGGCATTGAGCAATGAGCAGTTCTTC. Full variable domain (missing parts from reference TRBV7-6 and TRBJ2-1): GAGVSQSPRYKVTKRGQDVALRCDPISGHVSLYWYRQALGQGPEFLTYFNYEAQQDKSGLPNDRFSAERPEGSISTLTIQRTEQRDSAMYRCASSFSSGGALSNEQFFGPGTRLTVL.

V usage is TRBV11-2 and J usage is TRBJ1-3; D may be TRBD1 (5 bases). The CDR3 has 14 amino acids. Between the trimmed V and J ends, which lost 5 bases and 8 bases, there was a span of 16 bases. CDR1 is SGHAT and CDR2 is FQNNGV in the germline V gene. The CDR3 sequence is CASSPGAGMDTIYF. In DNA, the CDR3 is TGTGCCAGCAGCCCCGGGGCAGGGATGGACACCATATATTTT.

This clonotype was observed at least ten times. The chain has TRBV7-9 and TRBJ2-5; D is unclear. Germline-derived CDR1 and CDR2 are SEHNR and FQNEAQ (reference sequence). Trimming cost V 5 bases and J 3 bases, with 10 bases left between them. This CDR3 comprises 13 residues. The CDR3 nucleotides read TGTGCCAGCAGCGGGTACAGAGAAGAGACCCAGTACTTC. Translated: CASSGYREETQYF.

This clonotype was counted at least ten times. The CDR3 here is CASSQGVEQFF. The CDR3 region has the DNA TGTGCCAGCAGCCAAGGGGTTGAGCAGTTCTTC. This chain joins TRBV4-2 and TRBJ2-1; D is ambiguous. From germline, CDR1 is LGHNA and CDR2 YNFKEQ. V was shortened by 1 base and J by 9 bases, with 4 bases between the two germline ends. The CDR3 runs to 11 residues.

This clonotype was observed a few times. This sequence joins TRBV7-7 and TRBJ2-5; D is possibly TRBD1 or TRBD2 (5 bases each). V gave up 0 bases and J gave up 2 bases, with 10 bases separating them. Germline assignment: CDR1 SSHAT and CDR2 FNYEAQ (reference sequence). The CDR3 covers 15 residues. The CDR3 nucleotides read TGTGCCAGCAGCTTAGCCCGGGACCAGCAAGAGACCCAGTACTTC. This encodes CASSLARDQQETQYF. Together with reference TRBV7-7 and TRBJ2-5, the CDR3 gives the full variable domain: GAGVSQSPRYKVTKRGQDVTLRCDPISSHATLYWYQQALGQGPEFLTYFNYEAQPDKSGLPSDRFSAERPEGSISTLTIQRTEQRDSAMYRCASSLARDQQETQYFGPGTRLLVL.